This entry lists 2 T cell receptor beta chains sequenced from one sample in a study of T cell repertoires in cytomegalovirus infection. TCRdb analysed the reads with MiXCR anew, one entry per CDR3 protein. The sample lists more than 250,000 distinct CDR3 sequences; roughly 13% were seen once. The sequencing sample was made of PBMCs. Every receptor here comes from a human donor in good health (CMV status not recorded). Some clones in this sample may be carry-over from other donors' samples.

Note on this clonotype: Given a much more abundant clone one base away, this may be a read error. The chain links TRBV7-2 to TRBJ1-4, with TRBD1 matching over 9 bases. The CDR3 is 15 residues long. Per the germline V gene, CDR1 is SGHTA and CDR2 is FQGNSA. CDR3 sequence reads: CVSSLGGQGGEKLFF. In DNA, the CDR3 is TGTGTCAGCAGCCTAGGGGGACAGGGAGGTGAAAAACTGTTTTTT.

This clonotype appeared many times. V is TRBV28 and J is TRBJ2-1; D is undetermined. Germline V CDR1 and CDR2: MDHEN, SYDVKM. This CDR3 contains 14 residues. The V and J ends lost 7 bases and 0 bases respectively, with 10 bases between them. The CDR3 protein is CASMDLGSYNEQFF. For the CDR3, the DNA is TGTGCCAGCATGGACCTGGGCTCCTACAATGAGCAGTTCTTC.